This is a list of T cell receptor beta chains from one sample in a study of blood T cell repertoires in COVID-19. Only in-frame clones appear in the TCRdb table, and some are missing; sequencing was by immunoSEQ multiplex PCR. In the table there are approximately 400,000 clones, more than 85% of which are singletons. The source material was PBMCs or T cells enriched from blood (not recorded which). Receptors originate from a woman aged 40 to 55 who had been exposed to COVID-19. The conserved cysteine and the conserved F or W are not part of the CDR3 here.

J,V,CDR3
TRBJ2-7,TRBV28,ASSSPAGGLYEQY
TRBJ1-1,TRBV6-4,ASKLEAGTEAF
TRBJ1-1,TRBV30,AWSVSRTPGGNTEAF
TRBJ1-1,TRBV30,AWKGPDMNTEAF
TRBJ1-1,TRBV27,ASGLTGNAEAF
TRBJ1-2,TRBV6-5,ASSYSPTGGYT
TRBJ1-2,TRBV3-1/TRBV3-2,ASSQDISGFLNYGYT
TRBJ2-1,TRBV2,ASSAGVRAYNEQF
TRBJ1-6,TRBV3-1/TRBV3-2,ASSQRGGLRNSPLH
TRBJ1-1,TRBV12-3/TRBV12-4,ASSGQGNTEAF
TRBJ1-1,TRBV24-1,ATSDQGNTEAF